This T cell receptor beta chain derives from a study of T cells in Graves' hyperthyroidism and ophthalmopathy. The CDR3 is 13 amino acids. Trimming shortened V by 5 bases and J by 7 bases, and 13 bases separated the two germline ends. Germline V gene lookup returns CDR1 SGHTA and CDR2 FQGNSA. TCR beta CDR3 regions were amplified from RNA transcripts. When the TCR CDR3 underwent first-round RT-PCR, the HTBI primer set was used. One entry per CDR3 protein results from TCRdb running MiXCR on the multiplex PCR reads. Here the sample spans under 600,000 distinct CDR3 sequences, 15% to 20% being singletons.

The sample taken for sequencing was blood. V usage is TRBV7-2 and J usage is TRBJ2-3, with a possible D match to TRBD1 (6 bases). The clonotype comes from a woman aged 40 to 50 with Graves' ophthalmopathy. The CDR3 here is CASSQSQGNTQYF. The DNA of the CDR3 is TGTGCCAGCAGCCAATCCCAGGGGAATACGCAGTATTTT.